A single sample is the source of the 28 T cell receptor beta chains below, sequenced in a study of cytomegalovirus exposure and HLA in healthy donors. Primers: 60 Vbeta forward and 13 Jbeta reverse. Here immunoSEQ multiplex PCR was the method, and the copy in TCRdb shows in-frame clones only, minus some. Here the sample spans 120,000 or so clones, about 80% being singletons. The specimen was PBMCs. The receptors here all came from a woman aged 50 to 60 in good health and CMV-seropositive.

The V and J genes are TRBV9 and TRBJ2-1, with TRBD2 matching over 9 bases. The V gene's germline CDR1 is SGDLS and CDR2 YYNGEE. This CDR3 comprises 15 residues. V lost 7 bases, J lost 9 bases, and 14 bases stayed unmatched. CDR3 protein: CASAAGLAPLSEQFF. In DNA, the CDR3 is TGTGCCAGCGCGGCGGGACTAGCCCCCCTTAGTGAGCAGTTCTTC.

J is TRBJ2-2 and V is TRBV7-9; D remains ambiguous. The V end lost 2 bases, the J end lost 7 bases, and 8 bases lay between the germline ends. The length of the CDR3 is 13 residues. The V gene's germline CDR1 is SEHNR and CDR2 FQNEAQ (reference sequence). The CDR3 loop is CASSLRLDGELFF. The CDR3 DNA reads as TGTGCCAGCAGCTTACGGTTAGACGGGGAGCTGTTTTTT.

The CDR3: CASSLAVLAGVAGELFF. The CDR3 DNA reads TGTGCCAGCAGCTTAGCGGTTCTAGCGGGAGTGGCCGGGGAGCTGTTTTTT. This chain connects TRBV7-9 to TRBJ2-2; 10 bases align to TRBD2. The ends lost 0 bases at V and 6 bases at J; junction bases unmatched: 7. The germline V gene has CDR1 SEHNR and CDR2 FQNEAQ (reference sequence). The CDR3 length is 17 residues. Full variable domain (outside the CDR3, taken from reference TRBV7-9 and TRBJ2-2): DTGVSQNPRHKITKRGQNVTFRCDPISEHNRLYWYRQTLGQGPEFLTYFQNEAQLEKSRLLSDRFSAERPKGSFSTLEIQRTEQGDSAMYLCASSLAVLAGVAGELFFGEGSRLTVL.

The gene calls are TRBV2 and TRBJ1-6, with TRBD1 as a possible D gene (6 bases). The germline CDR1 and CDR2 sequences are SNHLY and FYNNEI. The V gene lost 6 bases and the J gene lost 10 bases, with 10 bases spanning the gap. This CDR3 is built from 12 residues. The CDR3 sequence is CASSYTGSPLHF. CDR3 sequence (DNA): TGTGCCAGCAGCTATACAGGGTCACCCCTCCACTTT.

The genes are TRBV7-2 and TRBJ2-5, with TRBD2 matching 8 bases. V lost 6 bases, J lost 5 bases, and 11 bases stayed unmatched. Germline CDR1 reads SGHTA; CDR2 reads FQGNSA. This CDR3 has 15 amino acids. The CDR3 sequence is CASRRAGGLGETQYF. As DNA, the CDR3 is TGTGCCAGCAGAAGGGCGGGGGGCCTCGGGGAGACCCAGTACTTC.

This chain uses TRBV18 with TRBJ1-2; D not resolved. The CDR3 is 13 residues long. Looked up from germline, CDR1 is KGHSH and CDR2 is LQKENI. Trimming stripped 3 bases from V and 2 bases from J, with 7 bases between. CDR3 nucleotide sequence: TGTGCCAGCTCACCCGAGAGGAACTATGGCTACACCTTC. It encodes CASSPERNYGYTF.

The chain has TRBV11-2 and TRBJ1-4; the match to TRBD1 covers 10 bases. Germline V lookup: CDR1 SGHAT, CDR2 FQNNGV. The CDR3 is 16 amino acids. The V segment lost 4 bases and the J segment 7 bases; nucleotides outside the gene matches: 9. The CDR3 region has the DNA TGTGCCAGCAGCTCCTTGACAGGGGGCAGGAGTGAAAAACTGTTTTTT. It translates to CASSSLTGGRSEKLFF.

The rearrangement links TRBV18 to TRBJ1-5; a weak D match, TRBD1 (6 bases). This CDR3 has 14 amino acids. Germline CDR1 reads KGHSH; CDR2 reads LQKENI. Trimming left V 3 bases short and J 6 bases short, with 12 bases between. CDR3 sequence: CASSPSQGRQPQHF. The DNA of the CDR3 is TGTGCCAGCTCACCGTCACAGGGACGTCAGCCCCAGCATTTT.

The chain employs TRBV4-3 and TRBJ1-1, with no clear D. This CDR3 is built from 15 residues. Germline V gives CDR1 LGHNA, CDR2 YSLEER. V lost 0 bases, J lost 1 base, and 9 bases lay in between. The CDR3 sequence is CASSQDRSGNTEAFF. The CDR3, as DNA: TGCGCCAGCAGCCAAGATCGCTCGGGGAACACTGAAGCTTTCTTT.

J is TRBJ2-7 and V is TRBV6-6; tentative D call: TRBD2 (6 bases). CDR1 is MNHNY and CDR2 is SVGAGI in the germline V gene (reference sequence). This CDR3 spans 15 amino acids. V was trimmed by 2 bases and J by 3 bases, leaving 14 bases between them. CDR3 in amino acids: CASSYVGVGGYEQYF. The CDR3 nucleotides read TGTGCCAGCAGTTACGTGGGGGTGGGGGGCTACGAGCAGTACTTC.

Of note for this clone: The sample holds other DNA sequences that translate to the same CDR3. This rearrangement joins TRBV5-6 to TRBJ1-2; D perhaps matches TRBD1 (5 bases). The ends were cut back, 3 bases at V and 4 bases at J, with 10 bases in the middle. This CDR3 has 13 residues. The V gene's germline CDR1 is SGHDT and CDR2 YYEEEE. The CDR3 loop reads CASSSGQGYGYTF. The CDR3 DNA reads TGTGCCAGCAGCTCTGGGCAGGGCTATGGCTACACCTTC.

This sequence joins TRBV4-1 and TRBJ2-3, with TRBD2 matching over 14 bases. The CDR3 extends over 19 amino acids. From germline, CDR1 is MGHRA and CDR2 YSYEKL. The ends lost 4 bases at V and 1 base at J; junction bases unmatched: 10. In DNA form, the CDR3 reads TGCGCCAGCAGCCCCGCCGGGACTAGCGGGAGTTACGGCACAGATACGCAGTATTTT. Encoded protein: CASSPAGTSGSYGTDTQYF.

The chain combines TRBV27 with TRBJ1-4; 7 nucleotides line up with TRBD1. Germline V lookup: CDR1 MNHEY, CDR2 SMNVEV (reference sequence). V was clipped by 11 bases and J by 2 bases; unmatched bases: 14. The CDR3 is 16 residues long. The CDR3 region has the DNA TGTGCCCCTCCGGGCACACAGGGGTCGACTAATGAAAAACTGTTTTTT. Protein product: CAPPGTQGSTNEKLFF.

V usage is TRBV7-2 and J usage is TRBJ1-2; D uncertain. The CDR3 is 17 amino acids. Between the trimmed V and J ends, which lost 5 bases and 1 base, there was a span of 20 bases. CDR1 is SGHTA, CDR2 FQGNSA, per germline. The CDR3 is CASSRSVIGGFNYGYTF. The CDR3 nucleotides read TGTGCCAGCAGCCGGAGTGTTATTGGAGGGTTTAACTATGGCTACACCTTC. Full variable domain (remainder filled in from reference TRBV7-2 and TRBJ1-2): GAGVSQSPSNKVTEKGKDVELRCDPISGHTALYWYRQSLGQGLEFLIYFQGNSAPDKSGLPSDRFSAERTGGSVSTLTIQRTQQEDSAVYLCASSRSVIGGFNYGYTFGSGTRLTVV.

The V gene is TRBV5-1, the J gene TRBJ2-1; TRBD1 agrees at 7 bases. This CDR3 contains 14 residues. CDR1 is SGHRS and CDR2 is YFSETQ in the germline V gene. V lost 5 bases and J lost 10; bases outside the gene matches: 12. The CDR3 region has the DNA TGCGCCAGCAGTTATTACAGGGGTCGGAGAGAGCAGTTCTTC. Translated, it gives CASSYYRGRREQFF.

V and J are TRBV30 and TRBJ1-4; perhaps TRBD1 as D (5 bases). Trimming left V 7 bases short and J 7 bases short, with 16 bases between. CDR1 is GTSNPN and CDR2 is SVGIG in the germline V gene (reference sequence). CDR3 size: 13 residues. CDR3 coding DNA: TGTGCCTCCTCGTGGGGGGAGGTTGAAAAACTGTTTTTT. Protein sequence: CASSWGEVEKLFF.

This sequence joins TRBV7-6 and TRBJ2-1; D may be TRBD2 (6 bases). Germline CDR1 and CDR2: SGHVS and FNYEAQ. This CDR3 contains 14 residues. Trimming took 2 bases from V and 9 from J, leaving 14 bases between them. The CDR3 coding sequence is TGTGCCAGCAGCTTATCGACCCCAGCGGGTGAGCAGTTCTTC. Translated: CASSLSTPAGEQFF. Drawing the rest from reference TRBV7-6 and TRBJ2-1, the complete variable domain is GAGVSQSPRYKVTKRGQDVALRCDPISGHVSLYWYRQALGQGPEFLTYFNYEAQQDKSGLPNDRFSAERPEGSISTLTIQRTEQRDSAMYRCASSLSTPAGEQFFGPGTRLTVL.

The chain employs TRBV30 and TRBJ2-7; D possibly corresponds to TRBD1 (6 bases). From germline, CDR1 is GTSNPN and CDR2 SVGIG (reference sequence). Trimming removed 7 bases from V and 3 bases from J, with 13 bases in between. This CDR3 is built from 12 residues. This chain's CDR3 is CAYTDSRYEQYF. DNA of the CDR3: TGTGCCTACACGGACAGCCGCTACGAGCAGTACTTC.

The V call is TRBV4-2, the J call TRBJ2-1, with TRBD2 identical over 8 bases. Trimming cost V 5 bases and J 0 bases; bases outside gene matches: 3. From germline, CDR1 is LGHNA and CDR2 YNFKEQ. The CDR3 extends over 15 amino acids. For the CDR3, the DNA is TGTGCCAGCAGCTTAGCGGGGAGCTCCTACAATGAGCAGTTCTTC. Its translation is CASSLAGSSYNEQFF.

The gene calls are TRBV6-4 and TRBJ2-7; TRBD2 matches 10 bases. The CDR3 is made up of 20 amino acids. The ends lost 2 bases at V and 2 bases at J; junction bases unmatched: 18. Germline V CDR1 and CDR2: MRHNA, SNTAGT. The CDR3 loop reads CASSDHRQREGHYCTYEQYF. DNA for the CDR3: TGTGCCAGCAGTGACCACAGACAGCGGGAGGGCCACTATTGTACCTACGAGCAGTACTTC.

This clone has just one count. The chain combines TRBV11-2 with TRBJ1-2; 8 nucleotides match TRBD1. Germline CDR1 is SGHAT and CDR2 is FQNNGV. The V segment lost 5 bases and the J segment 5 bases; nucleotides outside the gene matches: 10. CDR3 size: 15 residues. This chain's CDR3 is CASSPQGRGLYGYTF. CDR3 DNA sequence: TGTGCCAGCAGCCCCCAGGGCAGGGGGCTATATGGCTACACCTTC.

CDR3 nucleotides: TGTGCCAGCAGTTTAACAGGTGACTATGGCTACACCTTC. Translating gives CASSLTGDYGYTF. The V and J genes are TRBV28 and TRBJ1-2, with D possibly matching TRBD1 (5 bases). CDR3 length: 13 amino acids. Trimming cost V 2 bases and J 3 bases, with 7 bases left between them. Looked up from germline, CDR1 is MDHEN and CDR2 is SYDVKM.

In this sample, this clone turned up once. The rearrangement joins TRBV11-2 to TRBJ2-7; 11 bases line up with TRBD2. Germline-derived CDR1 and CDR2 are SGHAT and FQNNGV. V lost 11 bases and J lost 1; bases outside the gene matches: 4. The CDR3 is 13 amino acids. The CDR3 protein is CASSGRYSYEQYF. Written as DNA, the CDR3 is TGTGCCTCTAGCGGGAGGTATTCCTACGAGCAGTACTTC.

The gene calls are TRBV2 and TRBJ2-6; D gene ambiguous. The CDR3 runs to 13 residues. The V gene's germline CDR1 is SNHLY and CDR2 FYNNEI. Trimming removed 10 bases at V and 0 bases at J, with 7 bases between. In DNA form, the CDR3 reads TGTGCCACCGGGTACTCTGGGGCCAACGTCCTGACTTTC. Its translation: CATGYSGANVLTF.

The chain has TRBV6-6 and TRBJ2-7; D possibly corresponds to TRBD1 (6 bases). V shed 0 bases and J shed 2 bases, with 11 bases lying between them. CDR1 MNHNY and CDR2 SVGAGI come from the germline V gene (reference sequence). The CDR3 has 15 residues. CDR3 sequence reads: CASSYSSGDPYEQYF. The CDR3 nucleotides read TGTGCCAGCAGTTACTCGTCAGGGGACCCCTACGAGCAGTACTTC.

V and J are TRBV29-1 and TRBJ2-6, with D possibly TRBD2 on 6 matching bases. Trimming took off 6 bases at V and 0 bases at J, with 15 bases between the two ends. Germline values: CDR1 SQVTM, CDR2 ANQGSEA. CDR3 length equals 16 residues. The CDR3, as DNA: TGCAGCGTCGGAGGGACGGCTAGCTCTGGGGCCAACGTCCTGACTTTC. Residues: CSVGGTASSGANVLTF.

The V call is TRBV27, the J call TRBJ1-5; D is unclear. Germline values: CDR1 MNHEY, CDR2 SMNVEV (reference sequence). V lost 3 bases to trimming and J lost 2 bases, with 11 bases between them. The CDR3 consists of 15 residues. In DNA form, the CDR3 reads TGTGCCAGCAGTTTCGGGGTCGGGGGCAATCAGCCCCAGCATTTT. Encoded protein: CASSFGVGGNQPQHF.

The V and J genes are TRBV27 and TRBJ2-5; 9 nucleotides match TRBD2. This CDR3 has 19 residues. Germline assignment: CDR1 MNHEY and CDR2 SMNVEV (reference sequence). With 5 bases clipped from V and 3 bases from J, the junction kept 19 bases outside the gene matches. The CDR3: CASSPLPVVSGRPEETQYF. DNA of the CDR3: TGTGCCAGCAGTCCCCTCCCGGTGGTAAGCGGGAGGCCGGAAGAGACCCAGTACTTC.